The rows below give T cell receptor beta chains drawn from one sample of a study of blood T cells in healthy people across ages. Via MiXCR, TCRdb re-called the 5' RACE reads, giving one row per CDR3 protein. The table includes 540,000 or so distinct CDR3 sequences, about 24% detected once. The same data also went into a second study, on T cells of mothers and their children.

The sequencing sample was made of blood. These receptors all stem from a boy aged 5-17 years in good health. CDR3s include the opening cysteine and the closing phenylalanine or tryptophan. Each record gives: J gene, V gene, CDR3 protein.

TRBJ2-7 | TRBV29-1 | CSVGGGNTYEQYF
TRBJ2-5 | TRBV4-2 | CASSPGASGAETQYF
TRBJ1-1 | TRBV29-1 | CSVVTGSSNTEAFF
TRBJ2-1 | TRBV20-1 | CSARDLGTSGINEQFF
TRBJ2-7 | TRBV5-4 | CASRQAGTGRHEQYF
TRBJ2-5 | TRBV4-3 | CASSQDIAFWWEQYF
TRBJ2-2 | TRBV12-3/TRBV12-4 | CASSVNQGATGELFF
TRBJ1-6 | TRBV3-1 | CASSQGQVGSPLHF
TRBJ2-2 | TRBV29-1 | CSAGTASRVGTGELFF
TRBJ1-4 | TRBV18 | CASSRKGDEKLFF
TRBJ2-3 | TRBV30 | CAWSSASTDTQYF
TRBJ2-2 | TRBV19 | CASCRGAGTGNTGELFF
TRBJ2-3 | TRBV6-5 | CASSYDETESAQYF
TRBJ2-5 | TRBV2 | CASRREGLRYQETQYF
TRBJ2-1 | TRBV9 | CASSVEAGYNEQFF
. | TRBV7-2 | CASSLKTAWSSYEQYF
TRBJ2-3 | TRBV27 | CASSYHTDTQYF
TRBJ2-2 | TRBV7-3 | CASSSYGLALKDTGELFF
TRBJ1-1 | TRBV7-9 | CASSTISHDRGLTEAFF
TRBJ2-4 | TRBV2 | CASRVGIVIAKNIQYF
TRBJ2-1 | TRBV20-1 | CSARGLAEYNEQFF
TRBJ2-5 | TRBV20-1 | CSARDDVVETQCF
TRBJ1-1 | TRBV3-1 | CASSLGPRGGTEAFF
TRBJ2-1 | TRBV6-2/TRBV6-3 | CASSYVSYNEQFF
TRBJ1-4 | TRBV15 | CATSRDREVANEKLFF
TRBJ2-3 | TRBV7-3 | CASSLMGVGTDAQYF
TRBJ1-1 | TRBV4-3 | CASSRHTTLNTEAFF
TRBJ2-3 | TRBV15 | CATSQVRQYDTQYF
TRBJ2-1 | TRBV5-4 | CASSLTAGLATDEQFF
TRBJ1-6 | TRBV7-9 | CASSPTGAGSPLHF
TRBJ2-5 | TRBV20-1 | CSASGRGSGETQYF
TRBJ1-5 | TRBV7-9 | CASTPLRDFGPNQPQHF
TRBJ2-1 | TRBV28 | CASSTPGTGSGNEQFF
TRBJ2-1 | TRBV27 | CASSPFSGSSYNEQFF
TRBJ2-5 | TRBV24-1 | CATGQQETQYF
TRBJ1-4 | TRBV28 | CASSFYYGQRDEKLFF
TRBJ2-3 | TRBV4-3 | CASSQGTSGQDTQYF
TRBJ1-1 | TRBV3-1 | CASSQGPRGAFF
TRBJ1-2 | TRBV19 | CASSITATGYGYTF
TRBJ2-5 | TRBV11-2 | CASSPFGLASQETQYF
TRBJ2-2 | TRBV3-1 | CASSQFWGANTGELFF
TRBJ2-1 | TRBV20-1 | CSARDFGPAYNEQFF